What follows describes a single T cell receptor (beta chain). No antigen is known for it. The entry originates in a study of T cells after posttransplantation cyclophosphamide. Regarding the study as a whole: TRB clonality was highly associated with recipient CMV seropositivity and reactivation. Tissue-infiltrating T cells from skin or gut overlapped little with blood T cells. Donor-recipient repertoire similarity was low at 1-2 months, rising over year one.

Profiling relied on immunoSEQ multiplex PCR, and the TCRdb table lists in-frame clones only, not all of them. This sample carries fewer than 25,000 clones, 86% of them seen once, and the ten largest clones take about 12%. Cyclophosphamide on days +3 and +4 followed busulfan-fludarabine conditioning and a marrow graft. Sequencing was performed on PBMCs, taken after allogeneic stem cell transplant with posttransplant cyclophosphamide. This clonotype was sampled from a female patient in her thirties or forties who received an allogeneic stem cell transplant from an unrelated donor, was CMV-positive, and had no GVHD. These T cells may partly come from the graft donor.

In nucleotides, the CDR3 is TGCGCCAGCAGCCCGCAGGGGTCAGAGACCCAGTACTTC. Protein sequence: CASSPQGSETQYF. The V gene is TRBV5-1, the J gene TRBJ2-5, with D possibly matching TRBD1 (6 bases). Germline CDR1 and CDR2: SGHRS and YFSETQ. Trimming cost V 4 bases and J 4 bases, with 11 bases left between them. The CDR3 runs 13 residues.